The 20 T cell receptor beta chains given below trace back to one sample, sequenced in a study of cytomegalovirus exposure and HLA in healthy donors. The study ran its PCR with 60 Vbeta and 13 Jbeta primers. The assay was immunoSEQ multiplex PCR, and TCRdb's table has in-frame clones only and misses some. The sample shows around 100,000 clones, roughly 80% of them seen only once. Sequenced sample: PBMCs. These receptors came from a middle-aged woman in good health and CMV-seronegative.

The chain joins TRBV13 to TRBJ2-3; 10 bases match TRBD2. Germline CDR1 PRHDT, CDR2 FYEKMQ (reference sequence). V dropped 3 bases and J dropped 5; count of bases not matched to a gene: 8. The CDR3 covers 16 residues. CDR3 sequence (DNA): TGTGCCAGCAGCTTCAGCGGGAGGGGTATAGGAGATACGCAGTATTTT. Translated: CASSFSGRGIGDTQYF.

This clone came up once. This rearrangement joins TRBV7-2 to TRBJ2-5; TRBD2 is a possible D gene (6 bases). Germline V gene lookup returns CDR1 SGHTA and CDR2 FQGNSA. The CDR3 is 16 residues long. V was clipped by 0 bases and J by 2 bases, with 13 bases between them. The CDR3 is CASSLALGGGQETQYF. CDR3 DNA sequence: TGTGCCAGCAGCTTAGCTTTAGGTGGGGGGCAAGAGACCCAGTACTTC.

V usage is TRBV19 and J usage is TRBJ1-5; TRBD1 aligns across 7 bases. The germline CDR1 and CDR2 sequences are LNHDA and SQIVND (reference sequence). The CDR3 runs to 15 residues. Germline trimming cut 5 bases from V and 4 bases from J; bases unmatched to any gene: 8. CDR3 region: CASSPQKTGNQPQHF. CDR3 nucleotides: TGTGCCAGTAGTCCCCAAAAGACAGGGAATCAGCCCCAGCATTTT.

This clone turned up a few times. The chain is built from TRBV5-4 and TRBJ1-2; TRBD1 is a possible D gene (6 bases). The V end lost 0 bases, the J end lost 4 bases, and 19 bases lay between the germline ends. The CDR3 runs to 17 residues. Germline V gene sequence: CDR1 SGHNT, CDR2 YYREEE (reference sequence). The CDR3 DNA follows: TGTGCCAGCAGCTTGGACGTCGAATCTGTGGGGGCCTATGGCTACACCTTC. Encoded protein: CASSLDVESVGAYGYTF. The full variable domain, rest sourced from reference TRBV5-4 and TRBJ1-2, is ETGVTQSPTHLIKTRGQQVTLRCSSQSGHNTVSWYQQALGQGPQFIFQYYREEENGRGNFPPRFSGLQFPNYSSELNVNALELDDSALYLCASSLDVESVGAYGYTFGSGTRLTVV.

V and J are TRBV5-5 and TRBJ1-2; no clear D. There are 13 residues in the CDR3. Trimming pared 1 base from V and 8 bases from J, leaving 12 bases between. Germline loops: CDR1 SGHKS, CDR2 YYEKEE (reference sequence). The CDR3 is CASSLLPGYGYTF. In nucleotides, the CDR3 is TGTGCCAGCAGCTTGTTACCGGGGTACGGCTACACCTTC.

The chain couples TRBV30 to TRBJ2-1; 9 bases agree with TRBD2. This CDR3 has 14 residues. The germline V gene has CDR1 GTSNPN and CDR2 SVGIG (reference sequence). V shed 3 bases and J 7 bases; nucleotides not matched to a gene: 7. DNA for the CDR3: TGTGCCTGGAGAAGGGCGGGAGGGTTGAATGAGCAGTTCTTC. Translating gives CAWRRAGGLNEQFF.

V gene TRBV7-2 combines with J gene TRBJ2-3; D is possibly TRBD2 (5 bases). The CDR3 has 13 residues. Germline V gene lookup returns CDR1 SGHTA and CDR2 FQGNSA. The V gene lost 8 bases and the J gene lost 4 bases, with 13 bases spanning the gap. Written as DNA, the CDR3 is TGTGCCAGCCTACGGGCGGGTTCAGATACGCAGTATTTT. It is translated as CASLRAGSDTQYF. Based on the CDR3 plus reference TRBV7-2 and TRBJ2-3, the full variable domain is GAGVSQSPSNKVTEKGKDVELRCDPISGHTALYWYRQSLGQGLEFLIYFQGNSAPDKSGLPSDRFSAERTGGSVSTLTIQRTQQEDSAVYLCASLRAGSDTQYFGPGTRLTVL.

The chain is built from TRBV6-5 and TRBJ1-1, with D possibly being TRBD1 (6 bases). The germline gives CDR1 MNHEY, CDR2 SVGAGI. Trimming removed 1 base from V and 3 bases from J, with 9 bases in between. The CDR3 covers 14 residues. CDR3 bases: TGTGCCAGCAGTTACTACGGGGGGCACACTGAAGCTTTCTTT. Translation gives CASSYYGGHTEAFF.

The chain joins TRBV14 to TRBJ1-1; no reliable D call. The CDR3 consists of 11 residues. V lost 3 bases and J 7 bases, leaving 6 bases between the germline ends. Germline loops: CDR1 SGHDN, CDR2 FVKESK. This CDR3 is CASSQGNEAFF. DNA of the CDR3: TGTGCCAGCAGCCAGGGCAATGAAGCTTTCTTT.

The chain links TRBV2 to TRBJ2-2, with TRBD2 identical over 11 bases. The CDR3 totals 18 residues. Trimming cost V 2 bases and J 3 bases; bases outside gene matches: 8. Germline CDR1 reads SNHLY; CDR2 reads FYNNEI. CDR3 nucleotides: TGTGCCAGCAGTGAACCCCCACTAGCGGGAGTTTACACCGGGGAGCTGTTTTTT. It specifies CASSEPPLAGVYTGELFF.

The V and J genes are TRBV18 and TRBJ1-2; TRBD1 is a possible D gene (6 bases). The V and J ends lost 5 bases and 4 bases respectively, with 14 bases between them. The CDR3 spans 14 residues. Germline CDR1 reads KGHSH; CDR2 reads LQKENI. CDR3 protein: CASSTGGQIYGYTF. For the CDR3, the DNA is TGTGCCAGCTCAACCGGCGGACAGATCTATGGCTACACCTTC.

V is TRBV18 and J is TRBJ2-7; TRBD2 matches 10 bases. J gave up 4 bases and V 0 bases, and 6 bases lay outside the gene matches. Germline V gene lookup returns CDR1 KGHSH and CDR2 LQKENI. The CDR3 spans 16 residues. As DNA, the CDR3 is TGTGCCAGCTCACCACCTCTAGCGGGAGTTTTTTACGAGCAGTACTTC. Protein product: CASSPPLAGVFYEQYF.

The chain uses TRBV18 and TRBJ1-2, with a possible D match to TRBD1 (6 bases). CDR3 size: 13 residues. The germline V gene encodes CDR1 KGHSH and CDR2 LQKENI. The V end was cut by 6 bases, the J end by 4 bases, with 12 bases between. The CDR3 reads CASSRGGGYGYTF. CDR3 DNA: TGTGCCAGCTCCCGGGGGGGCGGCTATGGCTACACCTTC.

V is TRBV19 and J is TRBJ1-1; 7 bases are a match to TRBD1. V lost 6 bases to trimming and J lost 5 bases; unmatched junction nucleotides: 6. Germline assignment: CDR1 LNHDA and CDR2 SQIVND (reference sequence). CDR3 length: 13 amino acids. CDR3 in amino acids: CASRKGTETEAFF. CDR3 in DNA: TGTGCCAGTAGAAAAGGGACAGAAACTGAAGCTTTCTTT.

The table lists this clone with a few counts. This chain's CDR3 is CAWRFGTANGYTF. The DNA of the CDR3 is TGTGCCTGGAGGTTTGGTACAGCTAATGGCTACACCTTC. The chain is built from TRBV30 and TRBJ1-2; no definite D call. There are 13 residues in the CDR3. The germline V gene has CDR1 GTSNPN and CDR2 SVGIG (reference sequence). Trimming took 3 bases from V and 6 from J, leaving 14 bases between them.

CDR3 bases: TGTGCCAGCAGCTTCGGGGGAGGGCCGACAGATACGCAGTATTTT. This codes for CASSFGGGPTDTQYF. The chain uses TRBV7-3 and TRBJ2-3; 7 bases fit TRBD2. Germline trimming cut 3 bases from V and 3 bases from J; bases unmatched to any gene: 6. The CDR3 has 15 residues. In germline, CDR1 is SGHTA, CDR2 FQGTGA.

The chain links TRBV10-3 to TRBJ1-2; 12 bases fit TRBD1. CDR3 length equals 16 residues. CDR1 ENHRY and CDR2 SYGVKD come from the germline V gene. J lost 7 bases, V lost 3 bases, and 9 bases had no gene match. The CDR3 reads CAISDPGGQGAIGYTF. The CDR3 bases are TGTGCCATCAGTGACCCGGGGGGACAGGGGGCGATTGGCTACACCTTC.

V and J are TRBV4-1 and TRBJ2-5; tentatively, D is TRBD2 (5 bases). The CDR3 spans 14 residues. Germline CDR1 is MGHRA and CDR2 is YSYEKL. Trimming stripped 4 bases from V and 3 bases from J, with 12 bases between. DNA of the CDR3: TGCGCCAGCAGCCCTTCCTTCGGGGAAGAGACCCAGTACTTC. This translates into CASSPSFGEETQYF.

CDR3 residues: CASSLRVGKNTEAFF. CDR3 DNA sequence: TGTGCCAGCAGCTTACGAGTCGGGAAGAACACTGAAGCTTTCTTT. The V and J genes are TRBV7-9 and TRBJ1-1; D unclear. Trimming cost V 2 bases and J 1 base, with 11 bases left between them. In germline, CDR1 is SEHNR, CDR2 FQNEAQ (reference sequence). CDR3 length: 15 amino acids.

The table lists this clone with a few counts. The V gene is TRBV19, the J gene TRBJ2-7, with D possibly matching TRBD2 (7 bases). Trimming stripped 6 bases from V and 3 bases from J, with 18 bases between. Germline values: CDR1 LNHDA, CDR2 SQIVND (reference sequence). The CDR3 contains 15 residues. The CDR3 bases are TGTGCCAGTAGGAGCGGGGAGGGGGTAGGCTACGAGCAGTACTTC. Protein sequence: CASRSGEGVGYEQYF.